The 14 T cell receptor beta chains in this list originate from one sample, sequenced in a study of beta chain features in type 1 diabetes. Isolated RNA was reverse transcribed in full, so expressed TCRB transcripts were sequenced. Libraries were prepared by immunoSEQ multiplex PCR; TCRdb keeps only in-frame clonotypes and omits some of them. The sample lists under 900,000 clones; 15% to 20% were seen once. The source material was naive CD4+ T cells from blood. Receptors were obtained from a woman aged 18-29 years in good health.

The CDR3 here is CATSGEGTRQTKSYNEQFF. DNA for the CDR3: TGTGCCACCAGCGGGGAAGGGACTAGACAAACAAAATCCTACAATGAGCAGTTCTTC. The chain has TRBV15 and TRBJ2-1; 8 positions agree with TRBD2. Looked up from germline, CDR1 is LNHNV and CDR2 is YYDKDF (reference sequence). V trimming: 5 bases; J trimming: 1 base; junction bases outside the gene matches: 16. The CDR3 covers 19 residues.

The genes are TRBV15 and TRBJ2-7; possibly TRBD1 for D (5 bases). This CDR3 is 14 amino acids long. Trimming left V 3 bases short and J 7 bases short, with 16 bases between. Germline V lookup: CDR1 LNHNV, CDR2 YYDKDF (reference sequence). The CDR3 DNA follows: TGTGCCACCAGCAGGTCGACAGCTCGTGTAGAGCAGTACTTC. Its protein product is CATSRSTARVEQYF.

In this sample, this clone turned up a few times. The same CDR3 can be traced to other DNA sequences in this sample. The rearrangement links TRBV6-5 to TRBJ1-3; 7 nucleotides agree with TRBD1. CDR1 is MNHEY and CDR2 is SVGAGI in the germline V gene. The CDR3 loop spans 15 amino acids. V shed 3 bases, J shed 1 base, and the junction held 3 bases outside the gene matches. The CDR3 here is CASSYSGGSGNTIYF. The CDR3 DNA is TGTGCCAGCAGTTATTCAGGGGGTTCTGGAAACACCATATATTTT.

V and J are TRBV6-6 and TRBJ2-5; 10 nucleotides match TRBD1. Looked up from germline, CDR1 is MNHNY and CDR2 is SVGAGI (reference sequence). This CDR3 is 15 amino acids long. The J segment lost 4 bases and the V segment lost 2 bases, leaving 4 bases of the junction unmatched. CDR3 nucleotide sequence: TGTGCCAGCAGTTACCCTGGACAGGGGGGAGAGACCCAGTACTTC. Its translation: CASSYPGQGGETQYF.

This clone was detected only a few times. The chain links TRBV11-2 to TRBJ2-1, with D perhaps matching TRBD2 (6 bases). Germline values: CDR1 SGHAT, CDR2 FQNNGV. The germline V and J ends were trimmed by 1 base and 4 bases, with 11 bases remaining between them. The CDR3 has 15 residues. The CDR3 reads CASSLVDYPYNEQFF. The CDR3 DNA follows: TGTGCCAGCAGCTTAGTGGACTATCCATACAATGAGCAGTTCTTC.

This clone showed up just a few times. This rearrangement joins TRBV2 to TRBJ2-2; D is undetermined. This CDR3 has 12 residues. V was cut by 5 bases and J by 7 bases, with 8 bases left in between. CDR1 and CDR2 (germline): SNHLY, FYNNEI. The CDR3 here is CASSTQNGELFF. CDR3 sequence (DNA): TGTGCCAGCAGTACCCAAAACGGGGAGCTGTTTTTT.

The chain uses TRBV18 and TRBJ1-4, with D tentatively TRBD1 (5 bases). The V end lost 0 bases, the J end lost 11 bases, and 19 bases lay between the germline ends. This CDR3 contains 16 residues. Germline CDR1 is KGHSH and CDR2 is LQKENI. The CDR3 DNA follows: TGTGCCAGCTCACCACCGAGTTCTACAGGACTCGGCAAACTGTTTTTT. Translated, it gives CASSPPSSTGLGKLFF.

This clone was seen many times. CDR3 nucleotides: TGTGCCAGCAGTTTCCCCGGGACCAATGAGCAGTTCTTC. Encoded protein: CASSFPGTNEQFF. The rearrangement uses TRBV28 and TRBJ2-1; either TRBD1 or TRBD2 may fit D (5 bases each). The CDR3 covers 13 residues. V was cut by 3 bases and J by 6 bases, with 9 bases left in between. Germline values: CDR1 MDHEN, CDR2 SYDVKM.

This clone was counted a few times. The J gene is TRBJ2-1, the V gene TRBV9; TRBD2 matches 10 bases. This CDR3 is 18 amino acids long. Germline values: CDR1 SGDLS, CDR2 YYNGEE. Losses at the gene ends were 0 bases for V and 2 bases for J; bases not matched to a gene: 8. DNA for the CDR3: TGTGCCAGCAGCGTAGCTGGCCTAGCGGGAGCGGCCTACAATGAGCAGTTCTTC. It is translated as CASSVAGLAGAAYNEQFF.

A few counts support this clone. The chain employs TRBV7-3 and TRBJ1-1; D is perhaps TRBD1 (5 bases). Trimming took off 5 bases at V and 6 bases at J, with 16 bases between the two ends. The CDR3 extends over 14 amino acids. Germline V gene lookup returns CDR1 SGHTA and CDR2 FQGTGA. The CDR3 region has the DNA TGTGCCAGCAGCCCCTATTCCGGGGCCTCTGAAGCTTTCTTT. It translates to CASSPYSGASEAFF.

This clone was seen only a few times. V and J are TRBV7-9 and TRBJ2-3; no clear D. CDR3 length: 15 amino acids. V dropped 6 bases and J dropped 0 bases, with 13 bases sitting between them. Germline assignment: CDR1 SEHNR and CDR2 FQNEAQ (reference sequence). CDR3 coding DNA: TGTGCCAGCAGGCCTGATGGGATTAGCACAGATACGCAGTATTTT. Translated, it gives CASRPDGISTDTQYF.

The chain is built from TRBV29-1 and TRBJ1-1; no clear D. Germline loops: CDR1 SQVTM, CDR2 ANQGSEA. The CDR3 covers 13 residues. Trimming left V 4 bases short and J 1 base short, with 10 bases between. CDR3 region: CSVGAFWNTEAFF. For the CDR3, the DNA is TGCAGCGTTGGTGCTTTCTGGAACACTGAAGCTTTCTTT.

This clone has a handful of counts. The chain carries TRBV7-2 and TRBJ2-3, with 9 bases aligning to TRBD2. V shed 5 bases, J shed 1 base, and the junction held 1 base outside the gene matches. This CDR3 is built from 14 residues. In germline, CDR1 is SGHTA, CDR2 FQGNSA. The CDR3, as DNA: TGTGCCAGCAGCCGGACTAGCGGCACAGATACGCAGTATTTT. It specifies CASSRTSGTDTQYF.

The genes are TRBV28 and TRBJ2-1; D is undetermined. Germline V gene data show CDR1 as MDHEN and CDR2 as SYDVKM. This CDR3 comprises 14 residues. Trimming removed 7 bases at V and 1 base at J, with 11 bases between. For the CDR3, the DNA is TGTGCCAGCACCCAGGTGGGTTCCTACAATGAGCAGTTCTTC. Its protein is CASTQVGSYNEQFF.